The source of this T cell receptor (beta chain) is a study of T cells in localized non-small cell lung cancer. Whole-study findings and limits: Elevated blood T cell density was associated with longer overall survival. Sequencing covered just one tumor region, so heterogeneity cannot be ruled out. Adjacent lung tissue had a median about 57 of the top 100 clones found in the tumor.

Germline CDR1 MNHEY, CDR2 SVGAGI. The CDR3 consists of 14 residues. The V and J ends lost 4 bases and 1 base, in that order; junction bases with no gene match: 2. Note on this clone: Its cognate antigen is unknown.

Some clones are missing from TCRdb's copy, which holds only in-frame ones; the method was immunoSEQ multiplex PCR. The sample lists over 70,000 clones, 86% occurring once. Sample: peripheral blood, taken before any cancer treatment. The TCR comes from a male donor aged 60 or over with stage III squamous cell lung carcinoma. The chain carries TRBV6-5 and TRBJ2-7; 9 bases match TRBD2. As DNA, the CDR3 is TGTGCCAGCAGTTCGACTAGCGGATCCTACGAGCAGTACTTC. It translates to CASSSTSGSYEQYF.